The sequence of this T cell receptor beta chain was determined in a study of blood T cell repertoires in COVID-19. Study as a whole: PBMCs, B-cell-depleted T cells, or T cells provided the cDNA or gDNA that made up the material.

Method: immunoSEQ multiplex PCR; TCRdb's copy keeps in-frame clones and lacks some. Here the sample spans some 240,000 clones, 82% being singletons. The count of this clone is one. Trimming pared 0 bases from V and 2 bases from J, leaving 9 bases between. CDR3 length equals 15 residues. The V gene's germline CDR1 is SGHRS and CDR2 YFSETQ. The chain is built from TRBV5-1 and TRBJ1-3; tentative D call: TRBD1 (5 bases). The sequence was collected from an older woman with active or convalescent COVID-19. The sequenced sample was peripheral blood. In DNA, the CDR3 is TGCGCCAGCAGCTTGGCTTCGGGGGCTGGAAACACCATATATTTT. The encoded protein is CASSLASGAGNTIYF. Full variable domain (rest looked up from reference TRBV5-1 and TRBJ1-3): KAGVTQTPRYLIKTRGQQVTLSCSPISGHRSVSWYQQTPGQGLQFLFEYFSETQRNKGNFPGRFSGRQFSNSRSEMNVSTLELGDSALYLCASSLASGAGNTIYFGEGSWLTVV.